Described below is a single T cell receptor (beta chain) sequence and its context. Its antigen is undetermined. A sort by CD45RO/CCR7/CD25/CD127/CD95/CD27 yielded CD4+ naive, central memory, regulatory and stem cell-like memory cells. Reverse transcription of all isolated RNA meant that expressed TCRB transcripts were sequenced. Assay: immunoSEQ multiplex PCR; the TCRdb copy retains only in-frame clones and omits some. The profile shows about 160,000 clones, more than 60% of them singletons. The CDR3 totals 15 residues. The junction had 6 bases not matched to a gene; V was cut back by 4 bases and J by 3 bases. Germline V gene data show CDR1 as MNHEY and CDR2 as SMNVEV (reference sequence). These data belong to a study of beta chain features in type 1 diabetes. Study-wide context: The study examined around 100 million sorted cells across all samples.

Study-wide results and limits: Naive, central memory and Treg TCRB repertoires appeared more alike in patients than in healthy donors. PCR might show a preference for shorter templates, equally across patients and controls. For Type 1 diabetes patients, all four CD4+ subsets carried TCRB CDR3s that were moderately but significantly shorter.

The chain uses TRBV27 and TRBJ2-1, with 7 nucleotides matching TRBD1. Specimen: naive CD4+ T cells from blood. This receptor was taken from a man younger than 40 with type 1 diabetes. The CDR3 nucleotides are TGTGCCAGCAGTTACCGGGACAGCGACTACAATGAGCAGTTCTTC. Translation: CASSYRDSDYNEQFF.